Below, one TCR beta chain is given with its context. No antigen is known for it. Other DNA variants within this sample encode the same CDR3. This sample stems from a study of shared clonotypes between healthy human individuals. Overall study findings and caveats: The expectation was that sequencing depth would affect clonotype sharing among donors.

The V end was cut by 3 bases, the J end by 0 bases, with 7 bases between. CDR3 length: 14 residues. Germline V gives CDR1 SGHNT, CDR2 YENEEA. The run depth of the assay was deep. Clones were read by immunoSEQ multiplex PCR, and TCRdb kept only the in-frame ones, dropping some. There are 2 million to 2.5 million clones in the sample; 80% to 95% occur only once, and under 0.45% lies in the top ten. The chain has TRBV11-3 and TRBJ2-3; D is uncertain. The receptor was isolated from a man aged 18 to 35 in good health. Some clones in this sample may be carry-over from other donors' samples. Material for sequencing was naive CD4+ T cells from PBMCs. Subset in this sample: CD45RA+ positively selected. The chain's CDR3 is CASSLGQSTDTQYF. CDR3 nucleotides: TGTGCCAGCAGCTTGGGTCAGAGCACAGATACGCAGTATTTT.